This TCR beta chain is drawn from a study of blood T cell repertoires in COVID-19. Study summary: The United States, Italy and Spain were the sources of the acute and convalescent COVID-19 samples.

As processed by the authors: Amplification of reference gene primers provided the estimated nucleated cell counts. The repertoire was sequenced with immunoSEQ multiplex PCR; TCRdb's copy has only in-frame clones and lacks some. That table gives V, J and clone size, and the DNA gave D and trimming. The sample contains 100,000 to 150,000 clones, around 88% of which appear only once. There are 13 residues in the CDR3. CDR1 and CDR2 (germline): LNHDA, SQIVND (reference sequence). V was clipped by 4 bases and J by 7 bases, with 14 bases between them. Sequencing input: peripheral blood. V gene TRBV19 combines with J gene TRBJ2-7; D might be TRBD1 (5 bases). This sequence originates from an older man with active or convalescent COVID-19. The CDR3 here is CASSNRQKGEQYF. The DNA for the CDR3 is TGTGCCAGTAGTAACCGACAGAAGGGGGAGCAGTACTTC.